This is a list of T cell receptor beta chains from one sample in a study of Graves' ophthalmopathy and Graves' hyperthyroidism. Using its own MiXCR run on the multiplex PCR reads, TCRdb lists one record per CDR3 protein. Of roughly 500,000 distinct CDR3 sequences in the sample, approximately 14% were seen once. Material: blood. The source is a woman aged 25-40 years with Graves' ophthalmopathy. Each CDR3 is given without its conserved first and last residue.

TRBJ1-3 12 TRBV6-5 ASSYGGPGNTIY
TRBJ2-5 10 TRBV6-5 ASGQGTETQY
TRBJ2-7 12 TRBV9 ASSVGVVPYEQY
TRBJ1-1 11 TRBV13 ASSPHGNTEAF
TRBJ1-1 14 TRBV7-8 ASSPAAGGPNTEAF
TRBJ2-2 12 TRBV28 ASTLGQNTGELF
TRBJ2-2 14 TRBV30 AWSFRGLAGTGELF
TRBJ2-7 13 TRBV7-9 ASSLPTGSDYEQY
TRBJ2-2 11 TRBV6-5 ASSYFGTGELF
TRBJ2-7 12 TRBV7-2 ASSLDGWSYEQY
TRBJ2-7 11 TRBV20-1 SARNPGTYEQY
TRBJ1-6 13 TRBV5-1 ASSLSGGLSSPLH
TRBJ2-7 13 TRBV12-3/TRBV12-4 ASSFLAYSSYEQY
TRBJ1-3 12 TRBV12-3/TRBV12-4 ASSFWDSGNTIY
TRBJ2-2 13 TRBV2 ASSDFLGDTGELF